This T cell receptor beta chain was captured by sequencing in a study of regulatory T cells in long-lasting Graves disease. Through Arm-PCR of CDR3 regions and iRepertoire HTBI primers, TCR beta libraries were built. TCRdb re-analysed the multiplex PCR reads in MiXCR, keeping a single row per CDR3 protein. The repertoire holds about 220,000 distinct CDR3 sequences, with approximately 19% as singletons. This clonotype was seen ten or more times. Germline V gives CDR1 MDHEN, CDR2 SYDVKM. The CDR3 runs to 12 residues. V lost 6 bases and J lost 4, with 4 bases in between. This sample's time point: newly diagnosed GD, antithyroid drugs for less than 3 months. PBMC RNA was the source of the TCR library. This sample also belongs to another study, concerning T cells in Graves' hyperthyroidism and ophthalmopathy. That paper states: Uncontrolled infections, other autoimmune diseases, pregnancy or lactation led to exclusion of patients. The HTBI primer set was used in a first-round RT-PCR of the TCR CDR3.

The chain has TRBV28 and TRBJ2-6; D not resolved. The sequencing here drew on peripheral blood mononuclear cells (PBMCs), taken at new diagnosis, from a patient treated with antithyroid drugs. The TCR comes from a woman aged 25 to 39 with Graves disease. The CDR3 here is CASSGGANVLTF. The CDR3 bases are TGTGCCAGCAGCGGGGGGGCCAACGTCCTGACTTTC.